One sample yielded the 16 T cell receptor beta chains listed below, sequenced in a study of cytomegalovirus exposure and HLA in healthy donors. 60 Vbeta and 13 Jbeta primers were used in PCR. TCRdb keeps only in-frame clones here, not all; method: immunoSEQ multiplex PCR. The sample carries approximately 170,000 clones, 60% to 80% recorded once. Sequenced sample: PBMCs. The receptor source for this set is a man aged 35 to 55 in good health and CMV-seronegative.

The chain combines TRBV9 with TRBJ2-3; maybe TRBD2 (6 bases). Trimming stripped 0 bases from V and 4 bases from J, with 15 bases between. CDR3 length equals 16 residues. Germline lookup yields CDR1 SGDLS and CDR2 YYNGEE. CDR3 protein: CASSVEEGKFADTQYF. CDR3 DNA: TGTGCCAGCAGCGTAGAGGAGGGGAAGTTTGCAGATACGCAGTATTTT.

This sequence joins TRBV19 and TRBJ2-7; 7 bases line up with TRBD1. The CDR3 covers 17 residues. Trimming cost V 4 bases and J 0 bases; bases outside gene matches: 12. CDR1 LNHDA and CDR2 SQIVND come from the germline V gene (reference sequence). In DNA, the CDR3 is TGTGCCAGTAGTACTACGCGGACAGGATTAGCCTCCTACGAGCAGTACTTC. This encodes CASSTTRTGLASYEQYF.

The J gene is TRBJ2-5, the V gene TRBV11-2; maybe TRBD2 (7 bases). Trimming left V 5 bases short and J 4 bases short, with 17 bases between. In germline, CDR1 is SGHAT, CDR2 FQNNGV. The CDR3 runs 15 residues. CDR3 DNA sequence: TGTGCCAGCAGCCCCTACACAGGGAGGGGAGAGACCCAGTACTTC. The encoded protein is CASSPYTGRGETQYF.

The chain employs TRBV7-8 and TRBJ1-6; D unclear. This CDR3 spans 15 amino acids. CDR1 is SGHVS, CDR2 FQNEAQ, per germline. V lost 5 bases to trimming and J lost 10 bases, with 18 bases between them. The CDR3 here is CASSLGRGEWSPLHF. The CDR3 DNA sequence: TGTGCCAGCAGCCTCGGGCGCGGGGAGTGGTCACCCCTCCACTTT. The variable domain in full, with the rest retrieved from reference TRBV7-8 and TRBJ1-6, is GAGVSQSPRYKVAKRGQDVALRCDPISGHVSLFWYQQALGQGPEFLTYFQNEAQLDKSGLPSDRFFAERPEGSVSTLKIQRTQQEDSAVYLCASSLGRGEWSPLHFGNGTRLTVT.

This CDR3 reads CASSPGDRGNSPLHF. CDR3 nucleotides: TGCGCCAGCAGCCCGGGGGACAGGGGAAATTCACCCCTCCACTTT. The chain is built from TRBV5-1 and TRBJ1-6, with TRBD1 matching 10 bases. The trim removed 4 bases at V and 7 bases at J, leaving 5 bases unmatched. The CDR3 loop spans 15 amino acids. The germline gives CDR1 SGHRS, CDR2 YFSETQ.

The sample holds one count of this clone. This CDR3 is also generated by other DNA sequences in the sample. CDR3 in amino acids: CASSPGTAQETQYF. CDR3 sequence (DNA): TGTGCCAGCAGTCCCGGGACAGCCCAAGAGACCCAGTACTTC. The chain couples TRBV27 to TRBJ2-5; 7 bases align to TRBD1. The CDR3 spans 14 residues. Trimming cost V 5 bases and J 1 base; bases outside gene matches: 4. Germline CDR1 MNHEY, CDR2 SMNVEV (reference sequence).

V usage is TRBV9 and J usage is TRBJ2-2; perhaps TRBD1 as D (5 bases). The V and J ends lost 4 bases and 5 bases respectively, with 18 bases between them. Germline CDR1 and CDR2: SGDLS and YYNGEE. The CDR3 runs to 16 residues. This CDR3 reads CASSSLTASGTGELFF. The CDR3 bases are TGTGCCAGCAGCTCCCTGACAGCCAGTGGGACCGGGGAGCTGTTTTTT.

The V gene is TRBV7-2, the J gene TRBJ1-4; the D gene is possibly TRBD1 (5 bases). The CDR3 has 15 residues. Per the germline V gene, CDR1 is SGHTA and CDR2 is FQGNSA. V dropped 2 bases and J dropped 4 bases, with 11 bases sitting between them. The DNA of the CDR3 is TGTGCCAGCAGCTTATTCGGGGGGGATAATGAAAAACTGTTTTTT. It codes for CASSLFGGDNEKLFF.

The rearrangement joins TRBV28 to TRBJ2-3; D is possibly TRBD2 (6 bases). CDR3 size: 14 residues. Germline CDR1 MDHEN, CDR2 SYDVKM. The V gene lost 2 bases and the J gene lost 6 bases, with 12 bases spanning the gap. The CDR3: CASSLGTGRDTQYF. The DNA for the CDR3 is TGTGCCAGCAGTTTAGGGACTGGGCGCGATACGCAGTATTTT.

CDR3 region: CAGPGHGDEQFF. For the CDR3, the DNA is TGTGCCGGGCCAGGACATGGGGATGAGCAGTTCTTC. This rearrangement joins TRBV30 to TRBJ2-1, with a weak D call TRBD1 (5 bases). The V gene's germline CDR1 is GTSNPN and CDR2 SVGIG (reference sequence). V lost 8 bases, J lost 8 bases, and 16 bases lay in between. This CDR3 has 12 residues.

This clone showed up just a few times. The V and J genes are TRBV28 and TRBJ1-1; 7 bases line up with TRBD1. Unmatched junction bases numbered 10, after V lost 6 bases and J lost 0 bases. Germline V CDR1 and CDR2: MDHEN, SYDVKM. The CDR3 totals 16 residues. CDR3 nucleotide sequence: TGTGCCAGCAGACTACGACAGGGACGAATGAACACTGAAGCTTTCTTT. It specifies CASRLRQGRMNTEAFF. The whole variable domain, remainder taken from reference TRBV28 and TRBJ1-1, is DVKVTQSSRYLVKRTGEKVFLECVQDMDHENMFWYRQDPGLGLRLIYFSYDVKMKEKGDIPEGYSVSREKKERFSLILESASTNQTSMYLCASRLRQGRMNTEAFFGQGTRLTVV.

The J gene is TRBJ2-1, the V gene TRBV6-5; maybe TRBD2 (5 bases). V lost 7 bases to trimming and J lost 1 base, with 11 bases between them. The germline V gene encodes CDR1 MNHEY and CDR2 SVGAGI. The CDR3 sequence is 14 residues long. CDR3 amino acids: CASNPRRSYNEQFF. For the CDR3, the DNA is TGTGCCAGCAATCCAAGGAGGTCCTACAATGAGCAGTTCTTC.

This rearrangement joins TRBV5-1 to TRBJ2-1; 10 bases line up with TRBD2. The CDR3 sequence is 18 residues long. CDR1 is SGHRS and CDR2 is YFSETQ in the germline V gene. With V trimmed by 3 bases and J by 1 base, 10 bases remained unmatched. The CDR3 region has the DNA TGCGCCAGCAGCTCCTTAGCGGGGGGCCCGAGGTCCTACAATGAGCAGTTCTTC. Protein: CASSSLAGGPRSYNEQFF. The full variable domain, its missing parts supplied by reference TRBV5-1 and TRBJ2-1, is KAGVTQTPRYLIKTRGQQVTLSCSPISGHRSVSWYQQTPGQGLQFLFEYFSETQRNKGNFPGRFSGRQFSNSRSEMNVSTLELGDSALYLCASSSLAGGPRSYNEQFFGPGTRLTVL.

This chain links TRBV19 with TRBJ2-3; 8 bases agree with TRBD1. After removal of 1 base from V and 5 bases from J, the junction contained 20 bases not matched to a gene. The germline gives CDR1 LNHDA, CDR2 SQIVND (reference sequence). There are 20 residues in the CDR3. The CDR3: CASSIVYPSLGQGVLDTQYF. The CDR3 region has the DNA TGTGCCAGTAGTATAGTCTATCCCTCTCTCGGACAGGGAGTTTTAGATACGCAGTATTTT.

The chain employs TRBV29-1 and TRBJ2-7, with D hard to call. The CDR3 is 14 amino acids. Germline-derived CDR1 and CDR2 are SQVTM and ANQGSEA. The V gene lost 7 bases and the J gene lost 2 bases, with 18 bases spanning the gap. CDR3 in amino acids: CSAIKPNPTYEQYF. The CDR3 coding sequence is TGCAGCGCTATAAAGCCGAACCCTACCTACGAGCAGTACTTC.

The chain links TRBV12-5 to TRBJ2-5, with 9 bases aligning to TRBD1. V shed 1 base, J shed 2 bases, and the junction held 5 bases outside the gene matches. CDR3 length equals 16 residues. Germline V gives CDR1 LGHNT, CDR2 FRNRAP. CDR3 nucleotides: TGTGCTAGTGGTTTGGGACTTGGGACAGGGCAAGAGACCCAGTACTTC. As protein: CASGLGLGTGQETQYF.